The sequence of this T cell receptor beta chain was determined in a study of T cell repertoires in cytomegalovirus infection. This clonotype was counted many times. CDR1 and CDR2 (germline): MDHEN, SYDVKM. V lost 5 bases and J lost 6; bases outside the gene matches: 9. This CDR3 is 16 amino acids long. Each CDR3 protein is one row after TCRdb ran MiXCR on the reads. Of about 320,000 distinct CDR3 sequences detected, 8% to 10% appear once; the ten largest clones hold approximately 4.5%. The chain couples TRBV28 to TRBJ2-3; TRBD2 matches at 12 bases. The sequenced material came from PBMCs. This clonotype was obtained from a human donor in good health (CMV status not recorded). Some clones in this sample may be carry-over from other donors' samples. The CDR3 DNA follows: TGTGCCAGCAGTCCTCTGACTAGCGGGAGATTTGATACGCAGTATTTT. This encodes CASSPLTSGRFDTQYF.